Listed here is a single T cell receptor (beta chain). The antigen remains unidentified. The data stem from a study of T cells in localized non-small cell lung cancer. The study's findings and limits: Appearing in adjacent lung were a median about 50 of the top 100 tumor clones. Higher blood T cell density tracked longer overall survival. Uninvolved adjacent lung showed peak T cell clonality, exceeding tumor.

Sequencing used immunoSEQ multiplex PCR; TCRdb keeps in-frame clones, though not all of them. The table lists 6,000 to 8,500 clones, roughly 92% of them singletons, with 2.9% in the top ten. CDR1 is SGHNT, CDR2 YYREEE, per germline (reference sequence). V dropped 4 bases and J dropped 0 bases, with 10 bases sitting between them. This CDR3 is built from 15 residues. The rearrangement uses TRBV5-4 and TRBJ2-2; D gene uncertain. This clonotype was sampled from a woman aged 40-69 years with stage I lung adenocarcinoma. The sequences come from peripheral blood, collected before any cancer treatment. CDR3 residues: CASSVPTANTGELFF. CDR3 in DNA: TGTGCCAGCAGCGTACCGACGGCGAACACCGGGGAGCTGTTTTTT.